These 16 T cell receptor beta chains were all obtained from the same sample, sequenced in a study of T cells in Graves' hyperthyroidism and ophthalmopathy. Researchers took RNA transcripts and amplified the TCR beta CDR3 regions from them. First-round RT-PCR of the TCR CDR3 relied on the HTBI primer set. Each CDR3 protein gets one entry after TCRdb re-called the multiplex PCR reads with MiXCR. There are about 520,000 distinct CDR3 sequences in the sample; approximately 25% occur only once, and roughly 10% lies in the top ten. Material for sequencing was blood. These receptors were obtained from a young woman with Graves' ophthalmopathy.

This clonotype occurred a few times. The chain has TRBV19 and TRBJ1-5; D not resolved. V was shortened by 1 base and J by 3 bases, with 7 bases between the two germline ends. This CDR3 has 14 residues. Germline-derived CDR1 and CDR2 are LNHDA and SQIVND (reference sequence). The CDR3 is CASSIGRNNQPQHF. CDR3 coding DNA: TGTGCCAGTAGTATAGGACGGAACAATCAGCCCCAGCATTTT. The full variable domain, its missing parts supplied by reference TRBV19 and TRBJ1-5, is DGGITQSPKYLFRKEGQNVTLSCEQNLNHDAMYWYRQDPGQGLRLIYYSQIVNDFQKGDIAEGYSVSREKKESFPLTVTSAQKNPTAFYLCASSIGRNNQPQHFGDGTRLSIL.

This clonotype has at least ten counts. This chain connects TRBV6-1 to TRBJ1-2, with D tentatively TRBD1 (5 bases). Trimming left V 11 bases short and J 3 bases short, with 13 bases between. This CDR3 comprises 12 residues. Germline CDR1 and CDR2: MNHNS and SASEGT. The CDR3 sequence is CAAATVDYGYTF. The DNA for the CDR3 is TGTGCCGCCGCGACAGTAGACTATGGCTACACCTTC.

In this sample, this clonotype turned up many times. CDR3 bases: TGTGCCAGCAGTTTATCCGGCAGGGGTAGCAATCAGCCCCAGCATTTT. This gives the protein CASSLSGRGSNQPQHF. V gene TRBV27 combines with J gene TRBJ1-5; D might be TRBD1 (6 bases). The CDR3 runs to 16 residues. Trimming took 0 bases from V and 0 from J, leaving 9 bases between them. Germline CDR1 MNHEY, CDR2 SMNVEV (reference sequence).

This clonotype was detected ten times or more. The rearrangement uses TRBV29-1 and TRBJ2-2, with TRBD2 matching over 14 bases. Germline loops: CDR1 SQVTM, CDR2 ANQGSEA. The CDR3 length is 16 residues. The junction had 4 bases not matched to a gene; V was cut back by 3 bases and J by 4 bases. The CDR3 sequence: CSVEAGTSGSTGELFF. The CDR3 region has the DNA TGCAGCGTTGAGGCCGGGACTAGCGGGAGCACCGGGGAGCTGTTTTTT.

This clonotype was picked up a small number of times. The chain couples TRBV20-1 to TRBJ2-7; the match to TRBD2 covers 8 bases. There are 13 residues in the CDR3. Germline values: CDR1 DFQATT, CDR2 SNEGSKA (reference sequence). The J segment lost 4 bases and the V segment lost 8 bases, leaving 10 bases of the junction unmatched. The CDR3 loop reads CSLVEAGVYEQYF. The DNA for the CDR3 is TGCAGTTTGGTGGAAGCGGGAGTTTACGAGCAGTACTTC.

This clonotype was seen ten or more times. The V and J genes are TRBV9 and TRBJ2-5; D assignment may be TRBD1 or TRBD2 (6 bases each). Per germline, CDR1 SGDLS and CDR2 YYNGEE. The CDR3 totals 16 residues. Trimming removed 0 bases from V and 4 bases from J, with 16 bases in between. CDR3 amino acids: CASSVGGRGLGETQYF. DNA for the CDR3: TGTGCCAGCAGCGTAGGCGGTCGGGGGCTAGGAGAGACCCAGTACTTC.

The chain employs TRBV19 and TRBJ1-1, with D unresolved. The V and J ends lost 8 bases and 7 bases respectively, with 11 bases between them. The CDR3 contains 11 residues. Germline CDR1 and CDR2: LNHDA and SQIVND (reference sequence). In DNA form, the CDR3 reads TGTGCCAGTCGCGATGGCAGTGAAGCTTTCTTT. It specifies CASRDGSEAFF.

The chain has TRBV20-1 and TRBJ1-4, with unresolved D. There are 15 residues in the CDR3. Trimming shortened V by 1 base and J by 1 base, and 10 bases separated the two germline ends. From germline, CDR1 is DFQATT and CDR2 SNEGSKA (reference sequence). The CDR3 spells CSARAVGLTNEKLFF. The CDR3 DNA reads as TGCAGTGCTAGAGCAGTAGGGTTAACTAATGAAAAACTGTTTTTT.

DNA for the CDR3: TGCAGTGCTAGATTGATCGGTGTGGAAGCTTTCTTT. This encodes CSARLIGVEAFF. V and J are TRBV20-1 and TRBJ1-1; no firm D call. Germline V gene lookup returns CDR1 DFQATT and CDR2 SNEGSKA (reference sequence). The V gene lost 2 bases and the J gene lost 8 bases, with 12 bases spanning the gap. CDR3 size: 12 residues.

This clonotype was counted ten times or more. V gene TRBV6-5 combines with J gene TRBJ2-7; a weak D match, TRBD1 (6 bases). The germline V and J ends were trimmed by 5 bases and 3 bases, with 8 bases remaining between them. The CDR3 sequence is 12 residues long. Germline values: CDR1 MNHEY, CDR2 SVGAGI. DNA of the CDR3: TGTGCCAGCAGTCGGACAGTCTACGAGCAGTACTTC. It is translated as CASSRTVYEQYF.

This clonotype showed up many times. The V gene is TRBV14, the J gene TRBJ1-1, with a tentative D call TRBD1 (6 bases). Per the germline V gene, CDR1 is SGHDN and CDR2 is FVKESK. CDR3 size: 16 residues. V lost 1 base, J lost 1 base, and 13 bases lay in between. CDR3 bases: TGTGCCAGCAGCCAAGTCGGGGCAGGGGCGAACACTGAAGCTTTCTTT. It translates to CASSQVGAGANTEAFF. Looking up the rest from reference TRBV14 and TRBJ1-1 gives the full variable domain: EAGVTQFPSHSVIEKGQTVTLRCDPISGHDNLYWYRRVMGKEIKFLLHFVKESKQDESGMPNNRFLAERTGGTYSTLKVQPAELEDSGVYFCASSQVGAGANTEAFFGQGTRLTVV.

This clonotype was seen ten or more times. CDR3 in DNA: TGTGCCACCCGGACAGATTACTACGAGCAGTACTTC. As protein: CATRTDYYEQYF. This chain uses TRBV6-1 with TRBJ2-7, with D maybe TRBD1 (6 bases). Deletions cut 10 bases from V and 3 bases from J, with 13 bases between. Germline assignment: CDR1 MNHNS and CDR2 SASEGT. The CDR3 has 12 amino acids.

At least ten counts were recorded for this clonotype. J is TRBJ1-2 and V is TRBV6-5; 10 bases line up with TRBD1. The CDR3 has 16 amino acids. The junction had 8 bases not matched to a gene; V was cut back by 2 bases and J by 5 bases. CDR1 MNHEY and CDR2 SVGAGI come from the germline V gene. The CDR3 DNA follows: TGTGCCAGCAGTTACAATCCGTCGGGACAGGGGTATGGCTACACCTTC. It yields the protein CASSYNPSGQGYGYTF.

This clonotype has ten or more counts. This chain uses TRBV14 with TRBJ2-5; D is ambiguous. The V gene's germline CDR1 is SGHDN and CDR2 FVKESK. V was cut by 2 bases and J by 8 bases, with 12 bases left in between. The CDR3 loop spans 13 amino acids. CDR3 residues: CASSQTGPFTQYF. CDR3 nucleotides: TGTGCCAGCAGCCAAACCGGGCCGTTTACCCAGTACTTC.

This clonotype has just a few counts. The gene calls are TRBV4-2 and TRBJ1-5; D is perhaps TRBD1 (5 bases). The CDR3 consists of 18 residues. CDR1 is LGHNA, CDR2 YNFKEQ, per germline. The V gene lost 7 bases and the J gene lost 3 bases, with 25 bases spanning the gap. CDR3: CASTPGGLGRGDNQPQHF. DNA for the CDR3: TGTGCCAGCACCCCGGGAGGTTTGGGACGGGGGGACAATCAGCCCCAGCATTTT.

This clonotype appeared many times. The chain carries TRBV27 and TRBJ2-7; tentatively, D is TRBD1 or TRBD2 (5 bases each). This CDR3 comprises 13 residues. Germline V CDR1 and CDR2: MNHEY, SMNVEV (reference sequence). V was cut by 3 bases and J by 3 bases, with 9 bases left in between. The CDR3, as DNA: TGTGCCAGCAGTTTCTCGGGGCGCTACGAGCAGTACTTC. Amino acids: CASSFSGRYEQYF.